The 12 T cell receptor beta chains in this list originate from one sample, sequenced in a study of blood T cell repertoires in COVID-19. Sequencing used immunoSEQ multiplex PCR; TCRdb keeps in-frame clones, though not all of them. Among about 190,000 clones listed, roughly 88% were seen once. Material for sequencing was peripheral blood. Every receptor here comes from a woman in her thirties with acute or convalescent COVID-19.

The chain combines TRBV11-3 with TRBJ1-3; D perhaps matches TRBD1 (5 bases). Trimming left V 2 bases short and J 4 bases short, with 18 bases between. The CDR3 is made up of 17 amino acids. Germline CDR1 SGHNT, CDR2 YENEEA. The CDR3 sequence: CASSLPDTDGWGNTIYF. CDR3 nucleotide sequence: TGTGCCAGCAGCTTACCGGACACGGATGGGTGGGGAAACACCATATATTTT.

This chain connects TRBV28 to TRBJ2-3; TRBD1 is a possible D gene (6 bases). V was cut by 8 bases and J by 6 bases, with 12 bases left in between. Germline CDR1 is MDHEN and CDR2 is SYDVKM. This CDR3 is built from 12 residues. CDR3 amino acids: CASALGADTQYF. The CDR3 DNA reads TGTGCCAGCGCCTTGGGGGCCGATACGCAGTATTTT. The full variable domain, in which reference TRBV28 and TRBJ2-3 provide the parts outside the CDR3, is DVKVTQSSRYLVKRTGEKVFLECVQDMDHENMFWYRQDPGLGLRLIYFSYDVKMKEKGDIPEGYSVSREKKERFSLILESASTNQTSMYLCASALGADTQYFGPGTRLTVL.

The V gene is TRBV27, the J gene TRBJ1-6; D not resolved. The CDR3 consists of 15 residues. V lost 3 bases and J lost 2, with 8 bases in between. Germline V lookup: CDR1 MNHEY, CDR2 SMNVEV (reference sequence). Written as DNA, the CDR3 is TGTGCCAGCAGTTTGGCCCAACCCTATAATTCACCCCTCCACTTT. Encoded protein: CASSLAQPYNSPLHF.

This clone was recorded once. The chain links TRBV27 to TRBJ2-1; D perhaps matches TRBD2 (5 bases). Germline loops: CDR1 MNHEY, CDR2 SMNVEV (reference sequence). The CDR3 extends over 14 amino acids. The V gene lost 5 bases and the J gene lost 3 bases, with 11 bases spanning the gap. CDR3 in DNA: TGTGCCAGCAGTCTCCTAGCTGACTACAATGAGCAGTTCTTC. This sequence encodes CASSLLADYNEQFF.

The chain recombines TRBV2 with TRBJ1-2, with D perhaps matching TRBD1 (6 bases). With 11 bases removed from V and 8 bases from J, the gap between germline ends came to 12 bases. CDR3 length: 10 amino acids. The germline V gene encodes CDR1 SNHLY and CDR2 FYNNEI. DNA of the CDR3: TGTGCCGACCGGACAGAAGGCTACACCTTC. Its protein is CADRTEGYTF.

This clone has more than one count but fewer than ten. The rearrangement uses TRBV24-1 and TRBJ2-1; D call uncertain. V lost 1 base and J 7 bases, leaving 7 bases between the germline ends. The length of the CDR3 is 13 residues. Germline V lookup: CDR1 KGHDR, CDR2 SFDVKD. CDR3 coding DNA: TGTGCCACCAGTGATTTTGGGCTGAATGAGCAGTTCTTC. Translating gives CATSDFGLNEQFF.

This clone appeared once. The chain uses TRBV2 and TRBJ2-7; possible D gene TRBD1, 6 bases. The V gene's germline CDR1 is SNHLY and CDR2 FYNNEI. This CDR3 is built from 11 residues. Trimming took 4 bases from V and 9 from J, leaving 10 bases between them. The DNA of the CDR3 is TGTGCCAGCAGTGGGACAGTCGTGCAGTACTTC. The encoded protein is CASSGTVVQYF.

The J gene is TRBJ2-3, the V gene TRBV30; D might be TRBD1 (6 bases). The CDR3 has 14 residues. Germline CDR1 reads GTSNPN; CDR2 reads SVGIG (reference sequence). V was pared by 5 bases and J by 4 bases, with 16 bases between. In DNA form, the CDR3 reads TGTGCCTGGCAAGACAGGAGTAGTTCAGATACGCAGTATTTT. Encoded protein: CAWQDRSSSDTQYF.

The chain combines TRBV9 with TRBJ1-6, with 8 bases fitting TRBD1. Germline values: CDR1 SGDLS, CDR2 YYNGEE. V shed 0 bases, J shed 8 bases, and the junction held 4 bases outside the gene matches. This CDR3 is built from 15 residues. In nucleotides, the CDR3 is TGTGCCAGCAGCGTAGGGGACAGGTGGGATTCACCCCTCCACTTT. Its protein is CASSVGDRWDSPLHF.

The genes are TRBV28 and TRBJ1-2; perhaps TRBD1 as D (5 bases). There are 14 residues in the CDR3. V was pared by 5 bases and J by 4 bases, with 14 bases between. Germline CDR1 reads MDHEN; CDR2 reads SYDVKM. Written as DNA, the CDR3 is TGTGCCAGCAGTCGCAGGGAGGCTAGCTATGGCTACACCTTC. Translated, it gives CASSRREASYGYTF.

The chain carries TRBV11-2 and TRBJ2-2; D not certain. Germline V gene sequence: CDR1 SGHAT, CDR2 FQNNGV. Trimming stripped 5 bases from V and 5 bases from J, with 9 bases between. The CDR3 runs to 13 residues. The CDR3 coding sequence is TGTGCCAGCAGCCCAATAGTAACCGGGGAGCTGTTTTTT. This encodes CASSPIVTGELFF.

The chain joins TRBV29-1 to TRBJ2-1; D is possibly TRBD2 (6 bases). Between the trimmed V and J ends, which lost 8 bases and 3 bases, there was a span of 17 bases. CDR3 length: 14 residues. Germline-derived CDR1 and CDR2 are SQVTM and ANQGSEA. The chain's CDR3 is CSLRGASDYNEQFF. The CDR3 DNA follows: TGCAGCCTCAGAGGCGCTAGCGACTACAATGAGCAGTTCTTC.